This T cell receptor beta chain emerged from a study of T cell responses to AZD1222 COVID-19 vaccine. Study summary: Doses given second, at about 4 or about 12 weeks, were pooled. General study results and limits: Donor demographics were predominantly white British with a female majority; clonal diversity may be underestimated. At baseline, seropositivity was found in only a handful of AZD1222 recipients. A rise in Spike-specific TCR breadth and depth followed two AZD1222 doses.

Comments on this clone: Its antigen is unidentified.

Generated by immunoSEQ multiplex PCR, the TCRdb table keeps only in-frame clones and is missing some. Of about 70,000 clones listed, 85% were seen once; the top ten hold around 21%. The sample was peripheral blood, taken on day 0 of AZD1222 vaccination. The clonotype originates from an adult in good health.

The CDR3 here is CASKDGPNTEAFF. The CDR3 coding sequence is TGCGCCAGCAAGGACGGCCCGAACACTGAAGCTTTCTTT. J is TRBJ1-1 and V is TRBV5-1; D gene uncertain. V shed 6 bases and J shed 1 base, with 10 bases lying between them. The germline V gene has CDR1 SGHRS and CDR2 YFSETQ. The CDR3 is made up of 13 amino acids.